The 4 T cell receptor beta chains below come from one sample, sequenced in a study of shared T cell receptors in the human thymus. The assay was immunoSEQ multiplex PCR, and TCRdb's table has in-frame clones only and misses some. Altogether under 700,000 clones are present, approximately 80% being singletons, with the ten largest covering more than 0.01%. These data were also reused for a study on human thymus T cells.

The source material was thymocytes. The receptor set was obtained from a boy less than two years old with a congenital heart defect.

This clone has more than one count but fewer than ten. The V call is TRBV30, the J call TRBJ1-1; a possible D gene is TRBD1 (6 bases). CDR1 is GTSNPN, CDR2 SVGIG, per germline (reference sequence). V lost 3 bases to trimming and J lost 3 bases, with 17 bases between them. This CDR3 is built from 15 residues. The CDR3 protein is CAWRRGGPRDTEAFF. As DNA, the CDR3 is TGTGCCTGGAGAAGGGGGGGCCCGCGGGACACTGAAGCTTTCTTT.

This clone was detected only once. CDR3 sequence (DNA): TGTGCCAGCAGCCAACTAGCGGGCTACGAGCAGTACTTC. It specifies CASSQLAGYEQYF. The J gene is TRBJ2-7, the V gene TRBV7-8; 9 bases match TRBD2. There are 13 residues in the CDR3. J gave up 3 bases and V 5 bases, and 2 bases lay outside the gene matches. Germline lookup yields CDR1 SGHVS and CDR2 FQNEAQ.

This clone was observed a single time. The V and J genes are TRBV10-3 and TRBJ2-1, with 8 bases aligning to TRBD2. Trimming cost V 1 base and J 5 bases; bases outside gene matches: 7. Germline CDR1 reads ENHRY; CDR2 reads SYGVKD. This CDR3 is built from 16 residues. The CDR3 is CAISEFPTSVHNEQFF. CDR3 sequence (DNA): TGTGCCATCAGTGAGTTTCCGACTAGCGTGCACAATGAGCAGTTCTTC.

This CDR3 reads CASSVAWEREGPNNEQFF. The CDR3 DNA reads TGTGCCAGCAGCGTAGCTTGGGAGCGGGAGGGCCCCAACAATGAGCAGTTCTTC. The chain joins TRBV9 to TRBJ2-1, with 10 bases lining up with TRBD2. This CDR3 contains 18 residues. V trimming: 0 bases; J trimming: 5 bases; junction bases outside the gene matches: 11. Germline assignment: CDR1 SGDLS and CDR2 YYNGEE. Full variable domain (remainder filled in from reference TRBV9 and TRBJ2-1): DSGVTQTPKHLITATGQRVTLRCSPRSGDLSVYWYQQSLDQGLQFLIQYYNGEERAKGNILERFSAQQFPDLHSELNLSSLELGDSALYFCASSVAWEREGPNNEQFFGPGTRLTVL.